A selection of T cell receptor beta chains follows, all from one sample in a study of blood T cell repertoires in COVID-19. Data came from immunoSEQ multiplex PCR; TCRdb stores just in-frame clones and leaves some out. This table has around 140,000 clones, 84% appearing once. Sample: peripheral blood. The source of these receptors is a man aged 55 to 70 with active or convalescent COVID-19. The CDR3 runs from the conserved cysteine through the conserved F or W. The D gene is left open where the match is weak. Size is stated for part of the rows, as once, few or many counts, or as a class when the clone is expanded.

J | D | length | V | size | DNA | CDR3
TRBJ1-6 | NA | 17 | TRBV11-2 | NA | TGTGCCAGCCGGAAGGTCGGGGGGGCGAGGTCCAATTCACCCCTCCACTTT | CASRKVGGARSNSPLHF
TRBJ1-1 | TRBD1 | 15 | TRBV6-5 | few | TGTGCCAGCACCTCCCCCGCGCAGGGGGGTATTGAAGCTTTCTTT | CASTSPAQGGIEAFF
TRBJ2-7 | NA | 16 | TRBV2 | NA | TGTGCCAGCAGTGAAGCCGGGGTTCGAGGCTCCTACGAGCAGTACTTC | CASSEAGVRGSYEQYF
TRBJ1-5 | NA | 14 | TRBV2 | NA | TGTGCCAGCAGTGGGGCTTATAGCAATCAGCCCCAGCATTTT | CASSGAYSNQPQHF
TRBJ1-1 | NA | 14 | TRBV19 | few | TGTGCCAGTAGGAGGGACTTAGCGAACACTGAAGCTTTCTTT | CASRRDLANTEAFF
TRBJ1-1 | TRBD1 | 14 | TRBV18 | NA | TGTGCCAGCTCACCTAGGACAGGGGACAGTGAAGCTTTCTTT | CASSPRTGDSEAFF
TRBJ2-5 | TRBD1 | 14 | TRBV18 | NA | TGTGCCAGCTCACCCACAGGGGGCCAAGAGACCCAGTACTTC | CASSPTGGQETQYF
TRBJ1-2 | TRBD1 | 13 | TRBV11-2 | few | TGTGCCAGCAGCTCGGACAGGGGCGGCGTGGACACCTTC | CASSSDRGGVDTF
TRBJ1-5 | TRBD1 | 15 | TRBV6-5 | NA | TGTGCCAGCAGTTACTCGGGACAGGGGAGTCAGCCCCAGCATTTT | CASSYSGQGSQPQHF
TRBJ1-5 | TRBD1 | 15 | TRBV3-1/TRBV3-2 | NA | TGTGCCAGCAGCCGAACAGGGGGCGGGGGTCAGCCCCAGCATTTT | CASSRTGGGGQPQHF
TRBJ2-2 | NA | 14 | TRBV10-1 | NA | TGCGCCAGCAGTGGACAGTACAACACCGGGGAGCTGTTTTTT | CASSGQYNTGELFF
TRBJ1-1 | NA | 13 | TRBV6-5 | NA | TGTGCCAGCAGCCAGCCAGGAACCTCTGAAGCTTTCTTT | CASSQPGTSEAFF
TRBJ1-1 | NA | 14 | TRBV19 | NA | TGTGCCAGTACCAAATTGACAGGATCCACTGAAGCTTTCTTT | CASTKLTGSTEAFF
TRBJ1-4 | TRBD1 | 15 | TRBV6-5 | NA | TGTGCCAGCAGACGAAACAGGGGGATGAGTGAAAAACTGTTTTTT | CASRRNRGMSEKLFF
TRBJ1-5 | TRBD1 | 16 | TRBV6-6 | NA | TGTGCCAGCAGTTACTGGACAGGGGGTGGCAATCAGCCCCAGCATTTT | CASSYWTGGGNQPQHF
TRBJ1-1 | NA | 13 | TRBV6-4 | NA | TGTGCCAGCAGTGACAGGGGGAACACTGAAGCTTTCTTT | CASSDRGNTEAFF
TRBJ2-2 | NA | 14 | TRBV4-3 | NA | TGCGCCAGCAGCCAAGATCAGTACACCGGGGAGCTGTTTTTT | CASSQDQYTGELFF
TRBJ1-2 | NA | 17 | TRBV7-9 | few | TGTGCCAGCAGCTCAGCCGCCATACGGGGTCATTTCTATGGCTACACCTTC | CASSSAAIRGHFYGYTF
TRBJ2-2 | NA | 13 | TRBV5-5 | NA | TGTGCCAGCAGCCCAATGGAGGCCGGGGAGCTGTTTTTT | CASSPMEAGELFF
TRBJ2-5 | TRBD2 | 16 | TRBV27 | NA | TGTGCCAGCAGTTATAGCGGGAGGGTTAACCGAGAGACCCAGTACTTC | CASSYSGRVNRETQYF
TRBJ2-1 | NA | 14 | TRBV19 | NA | TGTGCCAGTAAAGAGTCCTCGGTATACAATGAGCAGTTCTTC | CASKESSVYNEQFF
TRBJ2-5 | TRBD1 | 15 | TRBV5-1 | NA | TGCGCCAGCAGCGGAACCGGGACAGCACAAGAGACCCAGTACTTC | CASSGTGTAQETQYF
TRBJ2-1 | NA | 16 | TRBV5-1 | NA | TGCGCCAGCAGCTTGTCCCCGGGACAAACTTACAATGAGCAGTTCTTC | CASSLSPGQTYNEQFF
TRBJ1-2 | TRBD1 | 14 | TRBV6-5 | NA | TGTGCCAGCAGTCCGGGACAGGGATTCCGCGGCTACACCTTC | CASSPGQGFRGYTF
TRBJ1-2 | TRBD1 | 17 | TRBV19 | NA | TGTGCCAGCCGGCCTGGACAGGGGTATGGGGTAGCGAATGGCTACACCTTC | CASRPGQGYGVANGYTF
TRBJ1-5 | TRBD1 | 18 | TRBV19 | NA | TGTGCCAGTAGCCTCCTCGGGACAGATCTAACACGCAATCAGCCCCAGCATTTT | CASSLLGTDLTRNQPQHF
TRBJ2-1 | NA | 13 | TRBV7-8 | NA | TGTGCCAGCAGCTTACCGGGGTTCAATGAGCAGTTCTTC | CASSLPGFNEQFF
TRBJ2-1 | TRBD2 | 16 | TRBV30 | NA | TGTGCCTGGAGTTTCAAGCGGGGGGGCCTTAGCAATGAGCAGTTCTTC | CAWSFKRGGLSNEQFF
TRBJ1-3 | TRBD1 | 16 | TRBV30 | once | TGTGCCTGGAGTGTACCGGGACAGATAAACAGAAACACCATATATTTT | CAWSVPGQINRNTIYF
TRBJ1-2 | TRBD1 | 12 | TRBV6-5 | NA | TGTGCCAGCAGTTCAGGGGGCTATGGCTACACCTTC | CASSSGGYGYTF
TRBJ1-1 | NA | 13 | TRBV6-2/TRBV6-3 | NA | TGTGCCAGCAGCTTCCTTAGTGGCACTGAAGCTTTCTTT | CASSFLSGTEAFF
TRBJ1-2 | NA | 13 | TRBV19 | NA | TGTGCCAGTAGTCCTACAGGGTCGGGGGGCTACACCTTC | CASSPTGSGGYTF
TRBJ2-1 | TRBD2 | 14 | TRBV27 | NA | TGTGCCAGCAGTTCATTAGCGGGGGGGCGGGAGCAGTTCTTC | CASSSLAGGREQFF
TRBJ2-5 | TRBD2 | 16 | TRBV9 | NA | TGTGCCAGCAGCGACGACCGAAGAGCGGGGCAAGAGACCCAGTACTTC | CASSDDRRAGQETQYF
TRBJ2-4 | TRBD1 | 13 | TRBV9 | NA | TGTGCCAGCAGCTACGGACAGGGCGGGCAAGAGTACTTC | CASSYGQGGQEYF
TRBJ1-5 | TRBD1 | 15 | TRBV6-5 | few | TGTGCCAGCAGACCCGACAGGGGGACCCATCAGCCCCAGCATTTT | CASRPDRGTHQPQHF
TRBJ2-1 | NA | 13 | TRBV2 | few | TGTGCCAGCAGTGTGATAAGGGAGAATGAGCAGTTCTTC | CASSVIRENEQFF
TRBJ1-1 | NA | 13 | TRBV6-2/TRBV6-3 | NA | TGTGCCAGCAGTTACGTCGGGGATTATGAAGCTTTCTTT | CASSYVGDYEAFF
TRBJ2-1 | NA | 12 | TRBV30 | NA | TGTGCCTGGAGGGCTTCCTACAATGAGCAGTTCTTC | CAWRASYNEQFF
TRBJ2-1 | NA | 13 | TRBV19 | NA | TGTGCCAGTTCCGGGTCCTCCTACAATGAGCAGTTCTTC | CASSGSSYNEQFF
TRBJ1-4 | NA | 14 | TRBV5-6 | once | TGTGCCAGCAGCTTGGGACAGACTTATGAAAAACTGTTTTTT | CASSLGQTYEKLFF
TRBJ2-3 | NA | 17 | TRBV2 | NA | TGTGCCAGCAGTGAATTCGGCACAGGACTAAACACAGATACGCAGTATTTT | CASSEFGTGLNTDTQYF
TRBJ1-2 | TRBD1 | 14 | TRBV2 | NA | TGTGCCAGCAGTGAGACGACAGGGTCGGAGGGCTACACCTTC | CASSETTGSEGYTF
TRBJ1-2 | TRBD1 | 15 | TRBV5-1 | NA | TGCGCCAGCAGCTTGAGTACAGGGGGCAACTATGGCTACACCTTC | CASSLSTGGNYGYTF
TRBJ1-2 | NA | 12 | TRBV3-1/TRBV3-2 | NA | TGTGCCAGCAGCCAAGGGGAGTATGGCTACACCTTC | CASSQGEYGYTF
TRBJ2-1 | NA | 13 | TRBV10-2 | NA | TGCGCCAGCAGTGAGGCTCGGGAATCTGAGCAGTTCTTC | CASSEARESEQFF
TRBJ2-5 | NA | 12 | TRBV7-8 | few | TGTGCCAGCTACTCCTCTGTGGAGACCCAGTACTTC | CASYSSVETQYF
TRBJ1-6 | TRBD1 | 16 | TRBV7-2 | few | TGTGCCAGCAGCTTGGAGGGGGCGCCCCTTAATTCACCCCTCCACTTT | CASSLEGAPLNSPLHF
TRBJ2-3 | NA | 14 | TRBV27 | NA | TGTGCCAGCAGTTTATCACTTAGCACAGATACGCAGTATTTT | CASSLSLSTDTQYF
TRBJ1-6 | TRBD1 | 15 | TRBV30 | NA | TGTGCCTGGAGTGTAATTCCGACAGGGAATTCACCCCTCCACTTT | CAWSVIPTGNSPLHF
TRBJ1-3 | TRBD1 | 16 | TRBV11-3 | NA | TGTGCCAGCAGCTTCTACCCGACAGGGGAGGAAAACACCATATATTTT | CASSFYPTGEENTIYF
TRBJ1-2 | NA | 13 | TRBV29-1 | NA | TGCAGCGTAGACAGGCCGGAGGCTTATGGCTACACCTTC | CSVDRPEAYGYTF